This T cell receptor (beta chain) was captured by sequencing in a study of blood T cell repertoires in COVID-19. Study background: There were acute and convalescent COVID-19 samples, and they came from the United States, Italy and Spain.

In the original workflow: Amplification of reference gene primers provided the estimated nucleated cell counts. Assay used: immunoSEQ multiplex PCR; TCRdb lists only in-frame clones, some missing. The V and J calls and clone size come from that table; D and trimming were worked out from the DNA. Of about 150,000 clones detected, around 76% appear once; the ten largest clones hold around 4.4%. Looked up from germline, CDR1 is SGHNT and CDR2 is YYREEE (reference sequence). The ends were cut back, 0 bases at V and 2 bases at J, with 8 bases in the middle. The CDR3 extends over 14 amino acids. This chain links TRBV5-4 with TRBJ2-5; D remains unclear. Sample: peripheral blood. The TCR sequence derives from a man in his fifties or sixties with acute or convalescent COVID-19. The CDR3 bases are TGTGCCAGCAGCTTGGACATACCACAAGAGACCCAGTACTTC. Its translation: CASSLDIPQETQYF.